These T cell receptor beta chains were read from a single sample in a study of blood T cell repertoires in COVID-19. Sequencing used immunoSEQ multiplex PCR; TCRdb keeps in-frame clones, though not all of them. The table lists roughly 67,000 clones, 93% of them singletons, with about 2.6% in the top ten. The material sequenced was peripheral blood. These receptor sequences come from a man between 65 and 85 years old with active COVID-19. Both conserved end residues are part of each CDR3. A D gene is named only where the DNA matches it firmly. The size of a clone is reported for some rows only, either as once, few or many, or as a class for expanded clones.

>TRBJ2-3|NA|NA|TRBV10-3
TGTGCCATCAGTGAGTCAGCAAGCACAGATACGCAGTATTTT
CAISESASTDTQYF
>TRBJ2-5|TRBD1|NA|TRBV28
TGTGCCAGCAGGGCTCAGGGGGCACGCAAGGAGACCCAGTACTTC
CASRAQGARKETQYF
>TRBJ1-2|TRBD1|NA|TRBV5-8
TGTGCCAGCAGCCCAGGACAGGGGGCCTACTATGGCTACACCTTC
CASSPGQGAYYGYTF
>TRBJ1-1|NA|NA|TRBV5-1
TGCGCCAGCAGCTTGGGCGGGGGGCTCAGAACTGAAGCTTTCTTT
CASSLGGGLRTEAFF
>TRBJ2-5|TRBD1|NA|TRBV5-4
TGTGCCAGCAGCCGCGGGGACAGGGTATCGGAGACCCAGTACTTC
CASSRGDRVSETQYF
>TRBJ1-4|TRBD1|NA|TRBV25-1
TGTGCCAGCAGTGATCCGAGACAGGGGGCGAATACTAATGAAAAACTGTTTTTT
CASSDPRQGANTNEKLFF
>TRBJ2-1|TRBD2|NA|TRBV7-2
TGTGCCAGCAGCGTATCCCTAGCGGGGGGAAACAATGAGCAGTTCTTC
CASSVSLAGGNNEQFF
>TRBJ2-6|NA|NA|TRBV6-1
TGTGCCAGCAGTGAGGACGAGGGCGCTGGGGCCAACGTCCTGACTTTC
CASSEDEGAGANVLTF
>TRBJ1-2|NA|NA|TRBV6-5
TGTGCCAGCAGTCGGACAAGAGCCTATGGCTACACCTTC
CASSRTRAYGYTF
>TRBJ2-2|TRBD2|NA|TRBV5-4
TGTGCCAGCAGCCAGGGAGGGGCGGCCGGGGAGCTGTTTTTT
CASSQGGAAGELFF
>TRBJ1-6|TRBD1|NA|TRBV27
TGTGCCAGCGGAAGGACAGGGGCCTATAATTCACCCCTCCACTTT
CASGRTGAYNSPLHF
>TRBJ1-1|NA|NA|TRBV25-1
TGTGCCAGCAGTGGGGAGGAGGTAAGCACTGAAGCTTTCTTT
CASSGEEVSTEAFF
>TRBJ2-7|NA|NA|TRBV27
TGTGCCAGCAGTCCTAGACGGGGGTTTGACCTATACGAGCAGTACTTC
CASSPRRGFDLYEQYF
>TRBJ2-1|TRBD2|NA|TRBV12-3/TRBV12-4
TGTGCCAGCAGTTCGAGCGGGGGGGGCGAGCAGTTCTTC
CASSSSGGGEQFF
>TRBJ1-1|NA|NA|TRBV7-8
TGTGCCAGCAGCTCTGGGGGGACTGAAGCTTTCTTT
CASSSGGTEAFF
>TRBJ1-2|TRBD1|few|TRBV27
TGTGCCAGCAGCCCTACCAGGGACAGGGTTGGCTACACCTTC
CASSPTRDRVGYTF
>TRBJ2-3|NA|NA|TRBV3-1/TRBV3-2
TGTGCCAGCTGCTGGGCGGGGACTCCCACAGATACGCAGTATTTT
CASCWAGTPTDTQYF
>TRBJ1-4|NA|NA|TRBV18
TGTGCCAGCTCACCGGGGCAGGGATATGAAAAACTGTTTTTT
CASSPGQGYEKLFF
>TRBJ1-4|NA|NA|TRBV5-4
TGTGCCAGCAGCTTGGGCCCGGGACTCGATGAAAAACTGTTTTTT
CASSLGPGLDEKLFF
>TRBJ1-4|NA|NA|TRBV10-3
TGTGCCATCAGTGAGTCGACAGCTCCAACTAATGAAAAACTGTTTTTT
CAISESTAPTNEKLFF
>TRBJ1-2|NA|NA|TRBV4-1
TGCGCCAGCAGCCACCCCCCGGGGTCATCATTTAACTATGGCTACACCTTC
CASSHPPGSSFNYGYTF
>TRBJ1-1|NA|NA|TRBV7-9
TGTGCCAGCAGCTTTGGCAAGAACACTGAAGCTTTCTTT
CASSFGKNTEAFF
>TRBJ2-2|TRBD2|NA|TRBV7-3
TGTGCCAGCGCTAGCGGGGGCTTGAACACCGGGGAGCTGTTTTTT
CASASGGLNTGELFF
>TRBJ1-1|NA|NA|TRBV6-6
TGTGCCAGCAGTTACCCAGGGGCAGTACCTACTGAAGCTTTCTTT
CASSYPGAVPTEAFF
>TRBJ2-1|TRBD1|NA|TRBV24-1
TGTGCCACCAGTGATACGATGATCCGAGACAGGGAGGAGCAGTTCTTC
CATSDTMIRDREEQFF
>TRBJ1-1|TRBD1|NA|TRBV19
TGTGCCAGTAGCCAGGGGGTTGCTGTGAACACTGAAGCTTTCTTT
CASSQGVAVNTEAFF
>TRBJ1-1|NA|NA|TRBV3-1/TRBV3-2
TGTGCCAGCAGCCAACGCGGGGCAAGGGTGGCTGAAGCTTTCTTT
CASSQRGARVAEAFF